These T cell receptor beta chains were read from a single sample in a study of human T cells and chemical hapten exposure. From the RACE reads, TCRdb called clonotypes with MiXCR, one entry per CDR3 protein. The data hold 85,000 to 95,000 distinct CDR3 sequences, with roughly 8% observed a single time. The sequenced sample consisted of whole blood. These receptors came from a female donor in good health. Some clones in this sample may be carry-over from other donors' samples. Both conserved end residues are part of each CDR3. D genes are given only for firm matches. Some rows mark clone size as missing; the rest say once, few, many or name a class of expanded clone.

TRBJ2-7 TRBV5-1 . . CASRLALSGSGEQYF TGCGCCAGCAGATTGGCCTTATCTGGTAGCGGTGAGCAGTACTTC
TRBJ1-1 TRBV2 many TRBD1 CASKGDSYPNTEAFF TGTGCCAGCAAAGGGGACAGCTACCCGAACACTGAAGCTTTCTTT
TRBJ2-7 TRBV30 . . CAWSVSGMTYEQYF TGTGCCTGGAGTGTGTCCGGGATGACCTACGAGCAGTACTTC
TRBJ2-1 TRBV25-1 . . CASSESGAYNEQFF TGTGCCAGCAGTGAAAGCGGTGCCTACAATGAGCAGTTCTTC
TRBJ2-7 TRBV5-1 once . CASSLDSLGLAYEQYF TGCGCCAGCAGCTTGGATTCGCTGGGACTCGCGTACGAGCAGTACTTC
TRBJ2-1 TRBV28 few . CASSLRVSYNEQFF TGTGCCAGCAGTTTAAGGGTTTCCTACAATGAGCAGTTCTTC
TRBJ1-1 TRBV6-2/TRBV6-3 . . CASSYSIQGLITEAFF TGTGCCAGCAGTTACTCGATCCAGGGTCTCATCACTGAAGCTTTCTTT
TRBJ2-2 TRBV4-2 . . CASSPVPGTGELFF TGTGCCAGCAGCCCGGTTCCAGGAACCGGGGAGCTGTTTTTT
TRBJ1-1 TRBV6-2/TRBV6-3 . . CASSYPEGTGRTEAFF TGTGCCAGCAGTTACCCCGAAGGTACAGGTAGGACTGAAGCTTTCTTT
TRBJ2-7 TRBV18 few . CASSFLPGDEQYF TGTGCCAGCTCATTTCTGCCGGGGGACGAGCAGTACTTC
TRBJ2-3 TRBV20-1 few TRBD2 CSARDLREGLKRGPDTQYF TGCAGTGCTAGAGATCTGCGGGAGGGCCTTAAGCGGGGCCCAGATACGCAGTATTTT
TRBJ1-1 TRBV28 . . CASSTYGGGMSFEAFF TGTGCCAGCAGTACCTACGGGGGAGGCATGTCTTTTGAAGCTTTCTTT
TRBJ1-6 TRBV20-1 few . CSAYESSYNSPLHF TGCAGTGCTTATGAGAGCTCCTATAATTCACCCCTCCACTTT
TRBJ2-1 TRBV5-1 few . CASSLEGVLYNEQFF TGCGCCAGCAGCTTGGAGGGGGTTCTCTACAATGAGCAGTTCTTC